The present T cell receptor beta chain was sequenced within a study of blood T cell repertoires in COVID-19. Study-wide context: Material from acute and convalescent COVID-19 was sourced from the United States, Italy and Spain. PBMCs, B-cell-depleted T cells, or T cells were the source of the cDNA or gDNA that made up the material.

The CDR3 runs to 14 residues. CDR1 and CDR2 (germline): GTSNPN, SVGIG (reference sequence). V lost 0 bases to trimming and J lost 1 base, with 9 bases between them. In the authors' methods: Reference gene primer amplification yielded estimated nucleated cell counts. Assay: immunoSEQ multiplex PCR; the TCRdb copy retains only in-frame clones and omits some. The V and J calls and clone size were taken over from that table, and D and trimming were inferred from the DNA. Of 150,000 to 200,000 clones detected, 80% to 90% appear once; the ten largest clones hold approximately 2%. This sequence originates from a man younger than 35 who had recovered from COVID-19. This sequence joins TRBV30 and TRBJ1-1; D unclear. The material sequenced was peripheral blood. The CDR3 spells CAWSVVSGNTEAFF. The CDR3, as DNA: TGTGCCTGGAGTGTAGTTTCAGGGAACACTGAAGCTTTCTTT.